This T cell receptor (beta chain) came from a study of graft-versus-host responses after intestinal transplantation. V lost 2 bases and J lost 8, with 7 bases in between. CDR1 and CDR2 (germline): SEHNR, FQNEAQ (reference sequence). CDR3 size: 12 residues. Here immunoSEQ multiplex PCR was the method, and the copy in TCRdb shows in-frame clones only, minus some. Of 98,000 or so clones detected, about 84% appear once; the ten largest clones hold 1.4% to 1.5%. This clone came up once. Its antigen is unidentified. Overall study results and limits: Marrow from the recipient contained GvH clones, some of which had appeared first in ileum or blood.

This receptor was identified in a human patient who received an intestinal transplant, so some T cells may come from the graft donor. The chain links TRBV7-9 to TRBJ2-1; D unclear. Source: PBMCs, taken 255 days after intestinal transplant. The CDR3: CASSLFIDEQFF. The CDR3 DNA reads TGTGCCAGCAGCTTATTTATCGATGAGCAGTTCTTC.